This T cell receptor beta chain was profiled in a study of blood T cell repertoires in COVID-19. Study-level background: COVID-19 samples from acute and convalescent phases originated in the United States, Italy and Spain.

Everyone who took part was 18 to 89 years old, and they came from 24 US areas. Germline V gene sequence: CDR1 MNHEY, CDR2 SMNVEV (reference sequence). The junction had 5 bases not matched to a gene; V was cut back by 5 bases and J by 5 bases. This CDR3 is built from 15 residues. In the authors' methods: Reference gene primers were amplified, and this amplification served to estimate nucleated cell counts. Here immunoSEQ multiplex PCR was the method, and the copy in TCRdb shows in-frame clones only, minus some. The V and J calls and clone size are taken from that table; D and trimming were inferred from the DNA. The sample carries tens of thousands of clones, about 82% recorded once.

This sequence joins TRBV27 and TRBJ2-1, with TRBD2 identical over 11 bases. The sequenced sample was PBMCs or T cells enriched from blood (not recorded which). The TCR originated in a woman between 35 and 50 years old with acute COVID-19. The CDR3 DNA reads TGTGCCAGCAGTATCGGGACTAGCGGAAACAATGAGCAGTTCTTC. Its protein product is CASSIGTSGNNEQFF.